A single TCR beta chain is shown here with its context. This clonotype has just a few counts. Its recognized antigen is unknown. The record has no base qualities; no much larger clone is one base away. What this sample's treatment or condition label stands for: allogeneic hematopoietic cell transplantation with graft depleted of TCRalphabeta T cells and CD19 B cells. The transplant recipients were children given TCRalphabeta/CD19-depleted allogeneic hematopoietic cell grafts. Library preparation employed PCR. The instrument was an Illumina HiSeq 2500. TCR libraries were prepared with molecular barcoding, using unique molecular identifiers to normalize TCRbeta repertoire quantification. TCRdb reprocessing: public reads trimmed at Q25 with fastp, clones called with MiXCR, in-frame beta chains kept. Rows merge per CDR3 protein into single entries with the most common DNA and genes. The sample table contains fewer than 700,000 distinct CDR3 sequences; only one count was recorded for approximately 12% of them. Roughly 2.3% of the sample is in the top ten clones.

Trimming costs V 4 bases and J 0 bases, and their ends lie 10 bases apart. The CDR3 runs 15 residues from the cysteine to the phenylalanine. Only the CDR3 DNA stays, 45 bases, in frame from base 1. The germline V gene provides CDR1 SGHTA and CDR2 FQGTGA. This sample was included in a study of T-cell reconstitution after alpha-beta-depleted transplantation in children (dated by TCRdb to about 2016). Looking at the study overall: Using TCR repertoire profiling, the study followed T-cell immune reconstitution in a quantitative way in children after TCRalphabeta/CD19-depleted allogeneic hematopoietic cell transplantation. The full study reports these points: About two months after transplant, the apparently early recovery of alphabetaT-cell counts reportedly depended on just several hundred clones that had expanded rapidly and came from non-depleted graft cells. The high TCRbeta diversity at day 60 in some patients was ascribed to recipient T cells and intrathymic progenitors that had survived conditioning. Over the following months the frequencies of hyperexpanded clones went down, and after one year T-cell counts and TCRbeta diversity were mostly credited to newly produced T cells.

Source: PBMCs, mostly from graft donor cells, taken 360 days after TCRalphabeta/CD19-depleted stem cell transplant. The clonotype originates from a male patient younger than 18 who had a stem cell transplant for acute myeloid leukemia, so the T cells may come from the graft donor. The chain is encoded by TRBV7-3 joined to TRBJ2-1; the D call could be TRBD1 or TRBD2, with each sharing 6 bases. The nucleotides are TGTGCCAGCAGCTCGGGGGCTGACTCCTACAATGAGCAGTTCTTC. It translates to CASSSGADSYNEQFF. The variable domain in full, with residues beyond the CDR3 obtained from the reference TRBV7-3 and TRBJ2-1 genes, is GAGVSQTPSNKVTEKGKYVELRCDPISGHTALYWYRQSLGQGPEFLIYFQGTGAADDSGLPNDRFFAVRPEGSVSTLKIQRTERGDSAVYLCASSSGADSYNEQFFGPGTRLTVL.